One and the same sample provided the 9 T cell receptor beta chains below, sequenced in a study of blood T cell repertoires in COVID-19. The method was immunoSEQ multiplex PCR; TCRdb's version includes in-frame clones alone and lacks a portion of them. The data hold approximately 53,000 clones, with 90% observed a single time. The sample taken for sequencing was peripheral blood. These receptors all come from a woman of 80 years or more with acute or convalescent COVID-19.

The gene calls are TRBV2 and TRBJ2-1; 9 bases agree with TRBD1. Germline trimming cut 5 bases from V and 13 bases from J; bases unmatched to any gene: 3. CDR1 and CDR2 from the germline V gene are SNHLY and FYNNEI. The CDR3 spans 11 residues. The CDR3 sequence: CASSKQGAQFF. Written as DNA, the CDR3 is TGTGCCAGCAGTAAACAGGGGGCTCAGTTCTTC.

Here the CDR3 reads CASRLVGQGRHTEAFF. DNA for the CDR3: TGTGCCTCCCGTCTGGTAGGACAGGGCCGTCACACTGAAGCTTTCTTT. The gene calls are TRBV30 and TRBJ1-1, with 8 bases aligning to TRBD1. Trimming cost V 7 bases and J 3 bases; bases outside gene matches: 16. Germline CDR1 GTSNPN, CDR2 SVGIG (reference sequence). The CDR3 length is 16 residues. The whole variable domain, remainder taken from reference TRBV30 and TRBJ1-1, is SQTIHQWPATLVQPVGSPLSLECTVEGTSNPNLYWYRQAAGRGLQLLFYSVGIGQISSEVPQNLSASRPQDRQFILSSKKLLLSDSGFYLCASRLVGQGRHTEAFFGQGTRLTVV.

The chain uses TRBV7-2 and TRBJ2-1; D is uncertain. The CDR3 totals 14 residues. In germline, CDR1 is SGHTA, CDR2 FQGNSA. The V and J ends lost 5 bases and 8 bases respectively, with 16 bases between them. The CDR3 sequence is CASSPSRAAYEQFF. The CDR3 nucleotides are TGTGCCAGCAGCCCGTCGCGTGCGGCCTATGAGCAGTTCTTC.

The rearrangement links TRBV7-2 to TRBJ2-7, with 9 bases fitting TRBD2. V was pared by 1 base and J by 0 bases, with 13 bases of the junction left unmatched. Germline lookup yields CDR1 SGHTA and CDR2 FQGNSA. CDR3 length: 19 amino acids. CDR3 protein: CASSLEVAGDGGSSYEQYF. Written as DNA, the CDR3 is TGTGCCAGCAGCTTAGAAGTAGCGGGAGACGGAGGGAGCTCCTACGAGCAGTACTTC.

This clone was counted once. The rearrangement links TRBV6-5 to TRBJ2-7; 10 positions match TRBD2. CDR1 MNHEY and CDR2 SVGAGI come from the germline V gene. The CDR3 covers 15 residues. J lost 3 bases, V lost 0 bases, and 2 bases had no gene match. CDR3 coding DNA: TGTGCCAGCAGTTACTCCGTAGCGGGAGGCTACGAGCAGTACTTC. It translates to CASSYSVAGGYEQYF.

V is TRBV5-4 and J is TRBJ1-1; a weak D match, TRBD1 (5 bases). This CDR3 region has 16 residues. CDR1 is SGHNT and CDR2 is YYREEE in the germline V gene (reference sequence). Trimming cost V 3 bases and J 1 base, with 16 bases left between them. Written as DNA, the CDR3 is TGTGCCAGCAGCTCGAGACAGAAGTCGGGGAACACTGAAGCTTTCTTT. It encodes CASSSRQKSGNTEAFF.

V usage is TRBV5-1 and J usage is TRBJ2-3, with 8 bases matching TRBD1. The germline V gene encodes CDR1 SGHRS and CDR2 YFSETQ. V lost 3 bases, J lost 6 bases, and 6 bases stayed unmatched. The CDR3 extends over 14 amino acids. As DNA, the CDR3 is TGCGCCAGCAGCTGGAGGACAGGGCGTGATACGCAGTATTTT. This translates into CASSWRTGRDTQYF. Full variable domain (remainder filled in from reference TRBV5-1 and TRBJ2-3): KAGVTQTPRYLIKTRGQQVTLSCSPISGHRSVSWYQQTPGQGLQFLFEYFSETQRNKGNFPGRFSGRQFSNSRSEMNVSTLELGDSALYLCASSWRTGRDTQYFGPGTRLTVL.

V gene TRBV10-3 combines with J gene TRBJ2-3; 7 positions match TRBD2. The CDR3 has 13 residues. V lost 9 bases, J lost 2 bases, and 5 bases stayed unmatched. Germline CDR1 ENHRY, CDR2 SYGVKD. CDR3 loop: CAIGGRTTDTQYF. CDR3 sequence (DNA): TGTGCCATAGGCGGGAGAACCACAGATACGCAGTATTTT.

The chain recombines TRBV28 with TRBJ2-2; D is unresolved. This CDR3 has 15 residues. CDR1 and CDR2 (germline): MDHEN, SYDVKM. V gave up 4 bases and J gave up 6 bases, with 15 bases separating them. CDR3 amino acids: CASSYASSGAGELFF. The CDR3 nucleotides are TGTGCCAGCAGTTACGCGTCTTCGGGTGCCGGGGAGCTGTTTTTT.